The 26 T cell receptor beta chains below come from one sample, sequenced in a study of T cells in Graves' hyperthyroidism and ophthalmopathy. Amplified TCR beta CDR3 regions derived from RNA transcripts. The study used the HTBI primer set for a first-round RT-PCR of the TCR CDR3. MiXCR, applied by TCRdb to the multiplex PCR reads, yields one record per CDR3 protein. The sample carries a few hundred thousand distinct CDR3 sequences, 15% to 19% recorded once. Sequencing was done on a sample of blood. These receptor sequences come from a woman aged 30 to 39 with Graves' hyperthyroidism.

This chain joins TRBV11-2 and TRBJ2-7; tentatively, D is TRBD1 (5 bases). Germline assignment: CDR1 SGHAT and CDR2 FQNNGV. The CDR3 has 14 residues. V dropped 5 bases and J dropped 5 bases, with 16 bases sitting between them. CDR3: CASSPPSIRDEQYF. In DNA form, the CDR3 reads TGTGCCAGCAGCCCACCCTCTATCAGGGACGAGCAGTACTTC.

The chain combines TRBV6-1 with TRBJ2-7; D may be TRBD1 or TRBD2 (5 bases each). The CDR3 sequence is 13 residues long. The V end was cut by 7 bases, the J end by 3 bases, with 13 bases between. The germline gives CDR1 MNHNS, CDR2 SASEGT. CDR3 sequence reads: CASTGQGFYEQYF. The CDR3 DNA follows: TGTGCCAGCACGGGGCAGGGTTTCTACGAGCAGTACTTC.

This clonotype has ten or more counts. CDR3 loop: CASSPVQGAGYGYTF. The CDR3 DNA reads as TGTGCCAGCAGTCCCGTCCAGGGCGCGGGCTATGGCTACACCTTC. The chain combines TRBV6-1 with TRBJ1-2, with D possibly matching TRBD1 (5 bases). The CDR3 length is 15 residues. Trimming removed 5 bases from V and 4 bases from J, with 17 bases in between. Germline V gene data show CDR1 as MNHNS and CDR2 as SASEGT.

The J gene is TRBJ1-5, the V gene TRBV15; D may be TRBD1 (6 bases). CDR1 is LNHNV and CDR2 is YYDKDF in the germline V gene (reference sequence). This CDR3 region has 14 residues. Deletions cut 5 bases from V and 2 bases from J, with 10 bases between. CDR3 nucleotide sequence: TGTGCCACCAGCCGCAGACAGGGCAATCAGCCCCAGCATTTT. Translation: CATSRRQGNQPQHF.

This clonotype was seen ten or more times. The gene calls are TRBV2 and TRBJ1-5, with TRBD1 as a possible D gene (5 bases). CDR1 is SNHLY, CDR2 FYNNEI, per germline. Trimming cost V 5 bases and J 2 bases, with 13 bases left between them. This CDR3 has 15 amino acids. CDR3 sequence reads: CASSMLGTGNQPQHF. The CDR3 coding sequence is TGTGCCAGCAGTATGTTAGGGACGGGCAATCAGCCCCAGCATTTT.

The V call is TRBV6-2 or TRBV6-3, the J call TRBJ2-3; TRBD2 might be the D (5 bases). Germline V gene lookup returns CDR1 MNHEY and CDR2 SVGEGT. There are 14 residues in the CDR3. Trimming cost V 2 bases and J 5 bases, with 11 bases left between them. This CDR3 is CASSYASPVDTQYF. In DNA, the CDR3 is TGTGCCAGCAGTTACGCTAGCCCTGTAGATACGCAGTATTTT.

This clonotype was seen once. The junction does not match germline at one end; this may be a read error. The rearrangement links TRBV2 to TRBJ2-7; D not resolved. In germline, CDR1 is SNHLY, CDR2 FYNNEI. This CDR3 contains 14 residues. CDR3 in amino acids: CTSSRTYTAYEQYF. The DNA for the CDR3 is TGTACCAGCAGTCGTACATATACAGCCTACGAGCAGTACTTC.

The CDR3 DNA is TGTGCCTGGAGTGACGGACAGGGGCGGGCTGAGCAGTTCTTC. It encodes CAWSDGQGRAEQFF. The J gene is TRBJ2-1, the V gene TRBV30; 9 bases agree with TRBD1. Per the germline V gene, CDR1 is GTSNPN and CDR2 is SVGIG (reference sequence). This CDR3 region has 14 residues. Trimming at V came to 1 base and at J to 9 bases, leaving 7 bases not matched to a gene.

Only a few counts were recorded for this clonotype. The chain is built from TRBV20-1 and TRBJ1-2; 10 bases are shared with TRBD1. The CDR3 has 16 amino acids. V shed 5 bases and J 3 bases; nucleotides not matched to a gene: 12. Germline lookup yields CDR1 DFQATT and CDR2 SNEGSKA (reference sequence). CDR3 sequence reads: CSAASRDRGLDYGYTF. In nucleotides, the CDR3 is TGCAGTGCTGCTAGCCGGGACAGGGGATTGGACTATGGCTACACCTTC.

The sample holds many counts of this clonotype. V and J are TRBV30 and TRBJ2-3, with D perhaps matching TRBD2 (6 bases). Germline CDR1 and CDR2: GTSNPN and SVGIG (reference sequence). Trimming pared 1 base from V and 4 bases from J, leaving 9 bases between. The CDR3 consists of 13 residues. The DNA of the CDR3 is TGTGCCTGGAGTGGGCTAGCGTCAGATACGCAGTATTTT. It codes for CAWSGLASDTQYF.

In its sample, this clonotype was seen a few times. The chain combines TRBV28 with TRBJ1-1, with D tentatively TRBD1 (5 bases). The CDR3 runs 13 residues. Per germline, CDR1 MDHEN and CDR2 SYDVKM. Trimming left V 4 bases short and J 4 bases short, with 10 bases between. The CDR3 loop is CASSSHGGTEAFF. The CDR3 DNA reads as TGTGCCAGCAGTTCCCACGGGGGCACTGAAGCTTTCTTT.

This clonotype appeared many times. This chain joins TRBV18 and TRBJ2-7, with TRBD1 matching 8 bases. This CDR3 comprises 14 residues. V trimming: 3 bases; J trimming: 5 bases; junction bases outside the gene matches: 6. Germline loops: CDR1 KGHSH, CDR2 LQKENI. The CDR3 bases are TGTGCCAGCTCACCGATGGACAGGGTCCACGAGCAGTACTTC. This translates into CASSPMDRVHEQYF. The variable domain in full, completed from reference TRBV18 and TRBJ2-7, reads NAGVMQNPRHLVRRRGQEARLRCSPMKGHSHVYWYRQLPEEGLKFMVYLQKENIIDESGMPKERFSAEFPKEGPSILRIQQVVRGDSAAYFCASSPMDRVHEQYFGPGTRLTVT.

The sample holds many counts of this clonotype. The genes are TRBV28 and TRBJ2-1; D may be TRBD2 (6 bases). CDR1 MDHEN and CDR2 SYDVKM come from the germline V gene. The CDR3 is 14 residues long. Trimming cost V 2 bases and J 7 bases, with 12 bases left between them. The CDR3 protein is CASSLRLASNEQFF. DNA for the CDR3: TGTGCCAGCAGTTTACGCCTAGCGAGTAATGAGCAGTTCTTC.

This clonotype was recorded at least ten times. The chain recombines TRBV11-2 with TRBJ2-1; D may match TRBD1 or TRBD2 (5 bases each). Deletions cut 6 bases from V and 0 bases from J, with 12 bases between. The V gene's germline CDR1 is SGHAT and CDR2 FQNNGV. The CDR3 spans 15 residues. CDR3: CASRIEGTSYNEQFF. The CDR3 DNA is TGTGCCAGCAGGATAGAAGGGACCTCCTACAATGAGCAGTTCTTC.

This clonotype has more than one count but fewer than ten. The chain uses TRBV20-1 and TRBJ1-2, with D possibly TRBD1 on 6 matching bases. The V gene lost 1 base and the J gene lost 5 bases, with 17 bases spanning the gap. In germline, CDR1 is DFQATT, CDR2 SNEGSKA (reference sequence). The CDR3 is 15 amino acids. DNA of the CDR3: TGCAGTGCTAGAGGGGCCGGGGACACCTTTTATGGCTACACCTTC. Amino acid sequence: CSARGAGDTFYGYTF.

This clonotype was seen a handful of times. The rearrangement joins TRBV13 to TRBJ1-1; D possibly corresponds to TRBD1 (5 bases). Germline CDR1 reads PRHDT; CDR2 reads FYEKMQ (reference sequence). V lost 5 bases and J lost 5, with 15 bases in between. This CDR3 contains 14 residues. For the CDR3, the DNA is TGTGCCAGCAGCCACCGGTCGGGGGTTACTGAAGCTTTCTTT. Its protein is CASSHRSGVTEAFF.

Comment on this clonotype: Since a much larger clone is just one base distant, this may be a read error. V gene TRBV12-3 or TRBV12-4 combines with J gene TRBJ2-1, with D possibly called TRBD1 or TRBD2 (6 bases each). The CDR3 loop spans 17 amino acids. CDR3 sequence reads: CASSLARRGGNYNEQSF. In DNA form, the CDR3 reads TGTGCCAGCAGTTTAGCGCGACGAGGGGGGAACTACAATGAGCAGTCCTTC.

The chain carries TRBV12-3 or TRBV12-4 and TRBJ2-2; TRBD2 aligns across 9 bases. V shed 1 base, J shed 2 bases, and the junction held 11 bases outside the gene matches. The CDR3 spans 19 residues. The CDR3 here is CASSLEGSGSLGNTGELFF. In nucleotides, the CDR3 is TGTGCCAGCAGTTTAGAGGGTAGCGGGAGTTTAGGAAACACCGGGGAGCTGTTTTTT.

This clonotype was seen ten or more times. This sequence joins TRBV28 and TRBJ2-1; TRBD2 aligns across 8 bases. CDR1 is MDHEN and CDR2 is SYDVKM in the germline V gene. With V trimmed by 8 bases and J by 4 bases, 10 bases remained unmatched. This CDR3 is 15 amino acids long. The CDR3 DNA reads as TGTGCCAGCCGGGAGGTAGCGGGATATTACAATGAGCAGTTCTTC. It translates to CASREVAGYYNEQFF. The variable domain in full, with the rest retrieved from reference TRBV28 and TRBJ2-1, is DVKVTQSSRYLVKRTGEKVFLECVQDMDHENMFWYRQDPGLGLRLIYFSYDVKMKEKGDIPEGYSVSREKKERFSLILESASTNQTSMYLCASREVAGYYNEQFFGPGTRLTVL.

The J gene is TRBJ2-3, the V gene TRBV15; D is unresolved. CDR1 and CDR2 from the germline V gene are LNHNV and YYDKDF (reference sequence). Trimming stripped 1 base from V and 5 bases from J, with 4 bases between. The CDR3 loop spans 12 amino acids. CDR3 loop: CATSRVGDTQYF. The CDR3 bases are TGTGCCACCAGCAGAGTGGGAGATACGCAGTATTTT. The complete variable domain, with remaining parts taken from reference TRBV15 and TRBJ2-3, reads DAMVIQNPRYQVTQFGKPVTLSCSQTLNHNVMYWYQQKSSQAPKLLFHYYDKDFNNEADTPDNFQSRRPNTSFCFLDIRSPGLGDTAMYLCATSRVGDTQYFGPGTRLTVL.

This clonotype appeared many times. As DNA, the CDR3 is TGCAGTGCTAAGCGGGACAGCACAGATACGCAGTATTTT. Its translation is CSAKRDSTDTQYF. V and J are TRBV20-1 and TRBJ2-3; 7 bases match TRBD2. The CDR3 loop spans 13 amino acids. The germline CDR1 and CDR2 sequences are DFQATT and SNEGSKA (reference sequence). The trim removed 4 bases at V and 0 bases at J, leaving 1 base unmatched.

The sample holds many counts of this clonotype. The chain recombines TRBV18 with TRBJ1-1; D is unclear. V was cut by 6 bases and J by 5 bases, with 13 bases left in between. CDR1 and CDR2 from the germline V gene are KGHSH and LQKENI. The CDR3 has 13 amino acids. The CDR3 region has the DNA TGTGCCAGCTCGTCAGGAATGGGGACTGAAGCTTTCTTT. Translation gives CASSSGMGTEAFF. Together with reference TRBV18 and TRBJ1-1, the CDR3 gives the full variable domain: NAGVMQNPRHLVRRRGQEARLRCSPMKGHSHVYWYRQLPEEGLKFMVYLQKENIIDESGMPKERFSAEFPKEGPSILRIQQVVRGDSAAYFCASSSGMGTEAFFGQGTRLTVV.

The CDR3 here is CASSLGATSWEQYF. Written as DNA, the CDR3 is TGTGCCAGCAGCTTAGGGGCGACTAGTTGGGAGCAGTACTTC. V gene TRBV7-6 combines with J gene TRBJ2-7, with TRBD2 as a possible D gene (6 bases). V was shortened by 1 base and J by 7 bases, with 14 bases between the two germline ends. From germline, CDR1 is SGHVS and CDR2 FNYEAQ. The CDR3 covers 14 residues.

In this sample, this clonotype turned up many times. This chain connects TRBV7-9 to TRBJ1-4; D is uncertain. The CDR3 runs 15 residues. Germline-derived CDR1 and CDR2 are SEHNR and FQNEAQ (reference sequence). Trimming took 1 base from V and 5 from J, leaving 11 bases between them. The CDR3 DNA sequence: TGTGCCAGCAGCTTAGGTCCAGGCACCAATGAAAAACTGTTTTTT. Its translation is CASSLGPGTNEKLFF.

The chain has TRBV4-3 and TRBJ2-1, with D uncertain. V was trimmed by 0 bases and J by 3 bases, leaving 15 bases between them. The germline CDR1 and CDR2 sequences are LGHNA and YSLEER. The CDR3 totals 17 residues. The CDR3 is CASSQESHLPVYNEQFF. The CDR3 DNA is TGCGCCAGCAGCCAAGAAAGTCATCTACCCGTCTACAATGAGCAGTTCTTC.

The chain couples TRBV6-1 to TRBJ2-2; D not resolved. Germline V gene sequence: CDR1 MNHNS, CDR2 SASEGT. CDR3 size: 12 residues. V shed 6 bases and J shed 5 bases, with 7 bases lying between them. The CDR3, as DNA: TGTGCCAGCAGACTCACAACCGGGGAGCTGTTTTTT. Translated: CASRLTTGELFF.